This T cell receptor (beta chain) is drawn from a study of blood T cell repertoires in COVID-19. Study information: In each case, the material was cDNA or gDNA derived from T cells, B-cell-depleted T cells, or PBMCs.

Sequencing was performed with immunoSEQ multiplex PCR; in TCRdb, only in-frame clones are kept and a portion is missing. The sample comprises about 350,000 clones, about 92% of which are singletons, and around 3.9% rests with the top ten. Germline CDR1 reads MNHNY; CDR2 reads SVGAGI (reference sequence). This CDR3 has 13 amino acids. The ends were cut back, 2 bases at V and 6 bases at J, with 11 bases in the middle. The chain has TRBV6-6 and TRBJ2-7; no reliable D call. Sequencing was performed on peripheral blood. The clonotype originates from a woman in her sixties with COVID-19, enrolled during active disease. Here the CDR3 DNA reads TGTGCCAGCAGTTACGGCCCCCTTGGCGAGCAGTACTTC. Encoded protein: CASSYGPLGEQYF.